This T cell receptor (beta chain) originates from a study of blood T cell repertoires in COVID-19. Using immunoSEQ multiplex PCR, the repertoire was profiled, and TCRdb retains in-frame clones only, with some absent. The table shows 250,000 to 300,000 clones, with 80% to 90% occurring only once. J lost 2 bases, V lost 4 bases, and 6 bases had no gene match. The CDR3 covers 16 residues. The germline V gene encodes CDR1 SGHRS and CDR2 YFSETQ. The sequencing input was peripheral blood. This clonotype originated in a man aged 80 or over with acute or convalescent COVID-19. The rearrangement joins TRBV5-1 to TRBJ2-1, with 10 bases aligning to TRBD1. This CDR3 is CASSPTTGGAYNEQFF. The CDR3, as DNA: TGCGCCAGCAGCCCCACGACAGGGGGCGCCTACAATGAGCAGTTCTTC.